This T cell receptor (beta chain) originates from a study of cytotoxic CD8 clonotypes in ibrutinib-treated CLL. Study at large: Across samples, productive templates numbered roughly 230,000 and productive rearrangements reached 80,000 to 100,000 on average. Overall study results and limits: Under therapy, public clonotypes either contracted or stayed stable, and they were uncommon. The study sampled sustained-remission and progressing patients at different times. The study found baseline clonality above age-matched healthy donors, tracking circulating CD8+ T-cell counts.

This table comes from immunoSEQ multiplex PCR, and its TCRdb copy is limited to in-frame clones, with some not included. Altogether tens of thousands of clones are present, roughly 70% being singletons, with the ten largest covering about two fifths. Points on this clone: Its antigen remains unknown.

The CDR3 extends over 13 amino acids. Per the germline V gene, CDR1 is GTSNPN and CDR2 is SVGIG (reference sequence). Trimming cost V 8 bases and J 4 bases; bases outside gene matches: 6. The genes are TRBV30 and TRBJ2-7; 12 nucleotides agree with TRBD2. The sequence was collected from a human donor with chronic lymphocytic leukemia. The material was PBMCs, obtained after 12 months of ibrutinib treatment. The CDR3 protein is CAGTLAGGYEQYF. The CDR3 region has the DNA TGTGCCGGAACTCTAGCGGGAGGGTACGAGCAGTACTTC.